This T cell receptor (beta chain) was captured in a study of T cell responses to AZD1222 COVID-19 vaccine. Profiling relied on immunoSEQ multiplex PCR, and the TCRdb table lists in-frame clones only, not all of them. The sample records more than 95,000 clones, 80% to 90% being singletons. The table lists this clone with a few counts. Within the sample, other DNA sequences also encode this same CDR3. Germline V lookup: CDR1 LNHDA, CDR2 SQIVND (reference sequence). V lost 1 base, J lost 8 bases, and 8 bases lay in between. The CDR3 is 12 amino acids. V is TRBV19 and J is TRBJ1-2, with a weak D call TRBD1 (5 bases). This material consisted of peripheral blood, taken on day 0 of AZD1222 vaccination. This TCR came from an adult in good health. CDR3 nucleotides: TGTGCCAGTAGTATAGGGGGCGGAGGCTACACCTTC. It translates to CASSIGGGGYTF.